Sequencing of this TCR beta chain was carried out in a study of CD8 T cells in ankylosing spondylitis (dated by TCRdb to 2016 to 2017). Describing the broader study: The study set out to find disease-linked TCR variants by profiling T cell receptor beta repertoires in ankylosing spondylitis patients and healthy donors. The full study cohort comprised around 25 ankylosing spondylitis patients and over 95 healthy donors. Peripheral blood was sampled, and synovial fluid was also collected from ankylosing spondylitis patients.

About this clonotype: This clone's antigen is unknown. It has no much larger one-base neighbor in the sample; base qualities were not kept.

Study-wide conclusions, independent of this receptor: The disease-linked clones had a CD8+ phenotype and were found at relatively low frequencies in peripheral blood. The disease-linked clones were reported as significantly enriched in matched synovial fluid samples from ankylosing spondylitis patients. Some of the motif variants had been reported before in the synovial fluid and blood of reactive arthritis patients, a finding that suggests common disease-initiation mechanisms. Blood from ankylosing spondylitis patients appeared to be characterized by a TCR beta motif made up of several highly homologous amino acid variants.

The germline V and J ends show losses of 5 bases and 0 bases respectively, and no gene match explains 3 bases of the junction. Including cysteine and phenylalanine, the CDR3 has 14 amino acids. Just the 42-base CDR3 DNA is kept, in frame starting at base 1. TCRdb shows the sequencer as Illumina HiSeq 2500. Quantitative 5'-RACE with molecular barcodes was used to prepare TCR beta libraries. The paper's data handling went like this. A new computational method based on a probabilistic model of VDJ rearrangement was used to identify disease-linked TCR variants. The public reads were reprocessed in TCRdb via fastp at Q25 and MiXCR, keeping in-frame beta chains. Merged by CDR3 protein, the rows form single entries marked with the most common genes and DNA. V and J calls and clone size were set by TCRdb, not the authors. The table for this sample lists 670,000 or so distinct CDR3 sequences; over 15% of them were counted only once. The ten top clones hold over 15% of the sample.

Sequenced sample: blood, either unsorted or a sorted T cell fraction (not recorded which). This chain joins TRBV12-3 or TRBV12-4 to TRBJ2-5; 7 bases in the junction line up with TRBD2. The TCR sequence derives from a male donor with ankylosing spondylitis. The DNA reads as follows: TGTGCCAGCAGTATTGGGACTAACCAAGAGACCCAGTACTTC. Its protein product is CASSIGTNQETQYF.